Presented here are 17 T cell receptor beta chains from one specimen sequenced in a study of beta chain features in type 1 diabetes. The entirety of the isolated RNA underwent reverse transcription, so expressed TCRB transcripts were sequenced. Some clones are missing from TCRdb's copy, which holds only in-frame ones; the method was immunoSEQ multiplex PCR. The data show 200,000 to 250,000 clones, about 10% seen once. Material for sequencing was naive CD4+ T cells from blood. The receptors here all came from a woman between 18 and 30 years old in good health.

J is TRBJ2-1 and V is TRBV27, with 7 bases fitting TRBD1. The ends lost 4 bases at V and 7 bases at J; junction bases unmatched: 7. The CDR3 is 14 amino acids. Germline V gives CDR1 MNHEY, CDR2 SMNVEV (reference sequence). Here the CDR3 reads CASSSTGFWNEQFF. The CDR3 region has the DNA TGTGCCAGCAGTTCGACAGGGTTTTGGAATGAGCAGTTCTTC.

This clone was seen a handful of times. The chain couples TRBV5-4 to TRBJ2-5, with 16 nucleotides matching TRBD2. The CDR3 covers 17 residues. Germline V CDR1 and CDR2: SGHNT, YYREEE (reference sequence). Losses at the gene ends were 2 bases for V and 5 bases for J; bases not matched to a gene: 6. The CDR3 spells CASSFPGLAGGGETQYF. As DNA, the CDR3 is TGTGCCAGCAGCTTCCCGGGACTAGCGGGAGGGGGGGAGACCCAGTACTTC.

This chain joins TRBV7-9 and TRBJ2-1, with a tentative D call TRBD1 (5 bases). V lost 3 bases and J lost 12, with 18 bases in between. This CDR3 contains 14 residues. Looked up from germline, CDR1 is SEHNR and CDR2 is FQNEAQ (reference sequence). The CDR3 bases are TGTGCCAGCAGCTTTTCCGAAGGGGCCCCGGGGCAGTTCTTC. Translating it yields CASSFSEGAPGQFF.

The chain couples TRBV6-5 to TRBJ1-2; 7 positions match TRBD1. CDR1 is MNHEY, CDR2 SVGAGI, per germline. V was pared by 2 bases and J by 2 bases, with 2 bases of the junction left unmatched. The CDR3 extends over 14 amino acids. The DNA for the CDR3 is TGTGCCAGCAGTTACGACAGGGCAAACTATGGCTACACCTTC. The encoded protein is CASSYDRANYGYTF.

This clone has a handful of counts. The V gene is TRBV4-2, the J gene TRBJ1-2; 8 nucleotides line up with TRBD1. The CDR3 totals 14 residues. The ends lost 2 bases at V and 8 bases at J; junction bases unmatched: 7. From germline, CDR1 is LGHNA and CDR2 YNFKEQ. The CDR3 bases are TGTGCCAGCAGCCAAACACAGACAGGGGAAGGCTACACCTTC. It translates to CASSQTQTGEGYTF.

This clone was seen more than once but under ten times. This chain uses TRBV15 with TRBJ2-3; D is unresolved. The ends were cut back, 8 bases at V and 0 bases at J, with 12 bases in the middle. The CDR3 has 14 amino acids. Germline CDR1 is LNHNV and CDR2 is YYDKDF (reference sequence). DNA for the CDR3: TGTGCCACCTCTGAGGATACTAGCACAGATACGCAGTATTTT. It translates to CATSEDTSTDTQYF.

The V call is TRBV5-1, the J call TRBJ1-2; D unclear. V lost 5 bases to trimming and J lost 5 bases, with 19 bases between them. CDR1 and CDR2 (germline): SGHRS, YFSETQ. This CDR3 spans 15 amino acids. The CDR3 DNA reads TGCGCCAGCAGGGTCTTGTTGGAGGCTGGGTATGGCTACACCTTC. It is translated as CASRVLLEAGYGYTF. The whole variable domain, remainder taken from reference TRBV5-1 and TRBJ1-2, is KAGVTQTPRYLIKTRGQQVTLSCSPISGHRSVSWYQQTPGQGLQFLFEYFSETQRNKGNFPGRFSGRQFSNSRSEMNVSTLELGDSALYLCASRVLLEAGYGYTFGSGTRLTVV.

The CDR3 protein is CASNARDTEAFF. In nucleotides, the CDR3 is TGTGCCAGCAATGCCCGAGACACTGAAGCTTTCTTT. This chain uses TRBV6-1 with TRBJ1-1; no reliable D call. Trimming removed 7 bases from V and 3 bases from J, with 9 bases in between. Germline CDR1 and CDR2: MNHNS and SASEGT. The CDR3 contains 12 residues.

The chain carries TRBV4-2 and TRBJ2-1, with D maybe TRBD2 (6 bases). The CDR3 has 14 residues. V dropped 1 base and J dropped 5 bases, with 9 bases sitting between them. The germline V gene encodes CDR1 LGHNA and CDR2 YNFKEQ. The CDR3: CASSQGGNNNEQFF. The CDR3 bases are TGTGCCAGCAGCCAAGGCGGGAACAACAATGAGCAGTTCTTC.

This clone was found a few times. The CDR3 DNA sequence: TGTGCCTCCCCGCAACAGGGGGCGAGTATGGTCACTGAAGCTTTCTTT. Translated, it gives CASPQQGASMVTEAFF. The chain combines TRBV30 with TRBJ1-1, with TRBD1 identical over 9 bases. Trimming removed 7 bases from V and 4 bases from J; junction bases left unmatched: 16. In germline, CDR1 is GTSNPN, CDR2 SVGIG (reference sequence). This CDR3 has 16 amino acids.

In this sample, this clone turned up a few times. Written as DNA, the CDR3 is TGTGCCAGTTCTCAACTCTTTTTAGCAGATACGCAGTATTTT. Translated: CASSQLFLADTQYF. This chain joins TRBV28 and TRBJ2-3; D uncertain. From germline, CDR1 is MDHEN and CDR2 SYDVKM. The V and J ends lost 9 bases and 4 bases respectively, with 17 bases between them. CDR3 size: 14 residues.

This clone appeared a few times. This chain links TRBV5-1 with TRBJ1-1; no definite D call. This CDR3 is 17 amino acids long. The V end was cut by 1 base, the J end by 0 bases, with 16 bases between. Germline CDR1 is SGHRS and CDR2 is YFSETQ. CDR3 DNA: TGCGCCAGCAGCTTGCGATCTGGGAGGAGGGTGAACACTGAAGCTTTCTTT. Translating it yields CASSLRSGRRVNTEAFF.

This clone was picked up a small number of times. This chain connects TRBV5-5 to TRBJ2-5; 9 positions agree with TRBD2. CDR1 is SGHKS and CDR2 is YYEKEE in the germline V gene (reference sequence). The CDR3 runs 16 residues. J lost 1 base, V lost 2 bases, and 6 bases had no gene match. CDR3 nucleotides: TGTGCCAGCAGCTTAACGCCGGGACTAGCCCAAGAGACCCAGTACTTC. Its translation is CASSLTPGLAQETQYF.

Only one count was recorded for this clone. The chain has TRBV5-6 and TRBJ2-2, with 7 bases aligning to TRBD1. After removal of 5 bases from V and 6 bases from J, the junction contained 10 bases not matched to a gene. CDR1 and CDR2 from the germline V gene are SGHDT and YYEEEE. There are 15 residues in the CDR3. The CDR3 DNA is TGTGCCAGCAGACAGCAAACAGGGGTGGCCGGGGAGCTGTTTTTT. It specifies CASRQQTGVAGELFF.

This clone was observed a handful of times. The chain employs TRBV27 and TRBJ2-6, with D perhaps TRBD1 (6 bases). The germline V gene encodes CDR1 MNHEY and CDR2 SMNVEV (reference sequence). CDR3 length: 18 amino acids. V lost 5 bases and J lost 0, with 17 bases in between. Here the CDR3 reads CASSPTRGGISGANVLTF. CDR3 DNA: TGTGCCAGCAGTCCCACCCGTGGGGGCATCTCTGGGGCCAACGTCCTGACTTTC. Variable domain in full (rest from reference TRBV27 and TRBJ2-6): EAQVTQNPRYLITVTGKKLTVTCSQNMNHEYMSWYRQDPGLGLRQIYYSMNVEVTDKGDVPEGYKVSRKEKRNFPLILESPSPNQTSLYFCASSPTRGGISGANVLTFGAGSRLTVL.

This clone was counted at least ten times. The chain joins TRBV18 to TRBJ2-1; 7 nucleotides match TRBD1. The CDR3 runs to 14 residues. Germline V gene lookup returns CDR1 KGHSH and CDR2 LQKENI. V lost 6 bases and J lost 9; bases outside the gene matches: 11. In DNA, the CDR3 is TGTGCCAGCTCCCCCGACAGGGTCCGATCTGAGCAGTTCTTC. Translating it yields CASSPDRVRSEQFF.

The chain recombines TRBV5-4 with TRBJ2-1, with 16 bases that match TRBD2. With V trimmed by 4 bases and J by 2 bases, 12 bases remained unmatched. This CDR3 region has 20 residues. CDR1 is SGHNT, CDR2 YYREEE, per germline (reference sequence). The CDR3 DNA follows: TGTGCCAGCAGCACAAGGGTCGGGACTAGCGGGAGGGCGACCTACAATGAGCAGTTCTTC. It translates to CASSTRVGTSGRATYNEQFF.